The clone carrying this T cell receptor beta chain was detected only a few times. V was cut by 4 bases and J by 0 bases, with 28 bases left in between. Germline lookup yields CDR1 SNHLY and CDR2 FYNNEI. This CDR3 is 21 amino acids long. The data derive from a study of blood T cell repertoires in COVID-19. Study information: Samples taken during acute and convalescent COVID-19 were collected in the United States, Italy and Spain. Nucleic acid was either cDNA or gDNA, and it came from T cells, B-cell-depleted T cells, or PBMCs.

In the authors' methods: Estimates of nucleated cell counts were drawn from the amplification of reference gene primers. Generated by immunoSEQ multiplex PCR, the TCRdb table keeps only in-frame clones and is missing some. V and J calls plus clone size are reproduced from that table; the DNA served to infer D and trimming. The profile shows 410,000 or so clones, roughly 90% of them singletons. The sample taken for sequencing was peripheral blood. The chain couples TRBV2 to TRBJ1-5; a weak D match, TRBD1 (5 bases). This clonotype was obtained from a woman aged 25 to 39 with active or convalescent COVID-19. CDR3 DNA: TGTGCCAGCAGTGGAGGAGCAGGGATCCCCAAGATAAGGGGTAGCAATCAGCCCCAGCATTTT. Its protein product is CASSGGAGIPKIRGSNQPQHF.